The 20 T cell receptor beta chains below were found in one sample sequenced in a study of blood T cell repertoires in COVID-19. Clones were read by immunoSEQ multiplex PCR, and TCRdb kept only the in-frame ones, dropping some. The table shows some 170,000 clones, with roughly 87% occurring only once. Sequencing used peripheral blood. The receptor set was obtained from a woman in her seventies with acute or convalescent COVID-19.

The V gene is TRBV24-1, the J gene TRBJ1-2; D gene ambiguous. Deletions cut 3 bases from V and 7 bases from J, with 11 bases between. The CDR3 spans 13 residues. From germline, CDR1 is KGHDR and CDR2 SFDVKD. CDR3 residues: CATSDGFGVGYTF. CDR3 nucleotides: TGTGCCACCAGTGATGGTTTTGGAGTTGGCTACACCTTC.

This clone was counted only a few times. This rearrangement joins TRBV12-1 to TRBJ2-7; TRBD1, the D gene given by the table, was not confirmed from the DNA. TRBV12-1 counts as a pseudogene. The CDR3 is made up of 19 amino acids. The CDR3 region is CASSGPTGTGESWSYEQYF. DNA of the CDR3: TGTGCCAGCAGCGGCCCTACCGGGACAGGGGAGAGTTGGTCCTACGAGCAGTACTTC.

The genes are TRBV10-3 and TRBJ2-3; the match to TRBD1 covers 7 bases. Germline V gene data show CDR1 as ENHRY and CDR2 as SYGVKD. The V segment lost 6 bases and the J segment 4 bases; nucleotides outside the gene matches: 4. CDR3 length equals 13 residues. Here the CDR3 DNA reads TGTGCCATCAGCCCCGACAGGGCAGATACGCAGTATTTT. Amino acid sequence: CAISPDRADTQYF.

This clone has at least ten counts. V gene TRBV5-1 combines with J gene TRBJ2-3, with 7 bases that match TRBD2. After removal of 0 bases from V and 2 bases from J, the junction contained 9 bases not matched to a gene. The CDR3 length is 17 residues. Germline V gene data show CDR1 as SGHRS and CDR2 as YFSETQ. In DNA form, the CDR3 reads TGCGCCAGCAGCTTGGGGGCTAGCGGATTCGTCACAGATACGCAGTATTTT. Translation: CASSLGASGFVTDTQYF.

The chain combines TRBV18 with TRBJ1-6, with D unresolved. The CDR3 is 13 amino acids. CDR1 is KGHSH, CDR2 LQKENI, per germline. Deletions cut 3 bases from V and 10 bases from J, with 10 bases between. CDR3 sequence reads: CASSPLISSPLHF. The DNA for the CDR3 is TGTGCCAGCTCACCCCTAATTTCGTCACCCCTCCACTTT.

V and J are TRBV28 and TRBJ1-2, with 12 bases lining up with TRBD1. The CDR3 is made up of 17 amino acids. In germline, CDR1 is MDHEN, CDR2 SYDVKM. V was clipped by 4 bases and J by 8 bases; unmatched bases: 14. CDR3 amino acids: CASSSIMGQGALKGYTF. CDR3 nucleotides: TGTGCCAGCAGTTCAATTATGGGACAGGGGGCGCTTAAAGGCTACACCTTC.

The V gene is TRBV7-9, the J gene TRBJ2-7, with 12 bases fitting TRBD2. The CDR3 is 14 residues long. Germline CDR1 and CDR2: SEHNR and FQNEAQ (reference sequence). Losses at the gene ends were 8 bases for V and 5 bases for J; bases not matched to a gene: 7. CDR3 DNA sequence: TGTGCCAGCTTTCGACTAGCGGGAGAAAACGAGCAGTACTTC. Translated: CASFRLAGENEQYF.

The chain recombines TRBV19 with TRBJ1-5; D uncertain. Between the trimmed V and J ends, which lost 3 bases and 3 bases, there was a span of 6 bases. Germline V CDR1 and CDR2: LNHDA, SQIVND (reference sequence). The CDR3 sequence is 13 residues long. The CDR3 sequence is CASSIGVNQPQHF. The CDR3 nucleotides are TGTGCCAGTAGTATCGGTGTCAATCAGCCCCAGCATTTT.

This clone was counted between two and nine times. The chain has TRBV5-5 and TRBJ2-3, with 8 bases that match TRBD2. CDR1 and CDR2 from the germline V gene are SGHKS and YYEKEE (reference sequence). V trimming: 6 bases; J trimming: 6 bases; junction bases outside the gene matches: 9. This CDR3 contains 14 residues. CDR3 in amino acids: CASNAGGSWDTQYF. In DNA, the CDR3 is TGTGCCAGCAACGCGGGGGGCTCCTGGGATACGCAGTATTTT.

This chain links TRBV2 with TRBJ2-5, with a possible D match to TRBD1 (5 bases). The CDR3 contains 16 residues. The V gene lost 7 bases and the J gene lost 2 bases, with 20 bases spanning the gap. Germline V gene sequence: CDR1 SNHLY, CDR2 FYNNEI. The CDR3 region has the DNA TGTGCCAGCACCTTCGCCCGGACAACCCTACAAGAGACCCAGTACTTC. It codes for CASTFARTTLQETQYF.

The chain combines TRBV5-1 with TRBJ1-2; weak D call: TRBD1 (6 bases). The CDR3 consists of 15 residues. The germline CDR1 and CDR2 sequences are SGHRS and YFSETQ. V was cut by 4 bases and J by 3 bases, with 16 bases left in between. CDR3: CASSLGQTRDYGYTF. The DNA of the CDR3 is TGCGCCAGCAGCCTAGGACAGACCCGTGACTATGGCTACACCTTC. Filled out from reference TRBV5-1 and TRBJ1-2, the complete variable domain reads KAGVTQTPRYLIKTRGQQVTLSCSPISGHRSVSWYQQTPGQGLQFLFEYFSETQRNKGNFPGRFSGRQFSNSRSEMNVSTLELGDSALYLCASSLGQTRDYGYTFGSGTRLTVV.

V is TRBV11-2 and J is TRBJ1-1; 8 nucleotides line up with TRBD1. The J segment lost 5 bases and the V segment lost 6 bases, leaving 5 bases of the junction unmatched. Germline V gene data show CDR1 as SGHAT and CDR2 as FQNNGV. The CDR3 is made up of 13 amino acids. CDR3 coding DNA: TGTGCCAGCAGAAACAGGGGGGGGACTGAAGCTTTCTTT. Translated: CASRNRGGTEAFF.

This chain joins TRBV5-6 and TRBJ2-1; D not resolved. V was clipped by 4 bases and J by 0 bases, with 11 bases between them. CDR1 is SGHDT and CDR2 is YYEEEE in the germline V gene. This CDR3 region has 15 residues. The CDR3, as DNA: TGTGCCAGCAGCCCGCGTTGGAGCTCCTACAATGAGCAGTTCTTC. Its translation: CASSPRWSSYNEQFF.

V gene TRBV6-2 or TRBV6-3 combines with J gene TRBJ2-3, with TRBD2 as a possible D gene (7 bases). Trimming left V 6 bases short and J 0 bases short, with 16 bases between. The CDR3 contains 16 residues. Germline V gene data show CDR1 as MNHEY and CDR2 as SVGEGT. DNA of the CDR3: TGTGCCAGCAGCCCTAGGGGGGGATTTAGCACAGATACGCAGTATTTT. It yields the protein CASSPRGGFSTDTQYF.

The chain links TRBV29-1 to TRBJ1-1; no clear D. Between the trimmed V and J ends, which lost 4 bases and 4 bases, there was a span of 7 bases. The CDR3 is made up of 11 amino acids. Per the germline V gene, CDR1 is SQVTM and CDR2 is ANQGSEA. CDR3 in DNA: TGCAGCGTTGGTTCCAGCACTGAAGCTTTCTTT. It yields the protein CSVGSSTEAFF.

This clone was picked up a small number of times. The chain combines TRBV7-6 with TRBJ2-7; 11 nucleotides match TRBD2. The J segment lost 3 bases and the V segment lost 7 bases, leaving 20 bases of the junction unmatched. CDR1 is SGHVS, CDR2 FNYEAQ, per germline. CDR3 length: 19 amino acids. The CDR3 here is CASTRYPLTSGGMIYEQYF. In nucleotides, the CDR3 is TGTGCCAGCACCCGTTACCCCCTTACTAGCGGGGGAATGATCTACGAGCAGTACTTC.

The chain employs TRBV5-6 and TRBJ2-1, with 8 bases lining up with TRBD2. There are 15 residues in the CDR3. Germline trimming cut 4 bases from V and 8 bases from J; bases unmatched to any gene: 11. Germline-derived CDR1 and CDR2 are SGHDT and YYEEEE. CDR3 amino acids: CASSRAGTSYDEQFF. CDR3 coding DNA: TGTGCCAGCAGCAGAGCCGGGACTAGTTACGATGAGCAGTTCTTC.

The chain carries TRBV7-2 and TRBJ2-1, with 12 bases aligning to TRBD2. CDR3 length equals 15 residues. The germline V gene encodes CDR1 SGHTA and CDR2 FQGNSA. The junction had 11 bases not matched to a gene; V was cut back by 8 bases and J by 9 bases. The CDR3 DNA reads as TGTGCCAGCCGCGCTCGGACTAGCGGGATCACTGAGCAGTTCTTC. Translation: CASRARTSGITEQFF.

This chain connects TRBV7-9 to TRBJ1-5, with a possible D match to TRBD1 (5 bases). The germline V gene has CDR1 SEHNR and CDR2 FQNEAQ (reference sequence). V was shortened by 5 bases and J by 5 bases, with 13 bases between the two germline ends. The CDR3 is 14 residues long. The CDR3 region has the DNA TGTGCCAGCAGCCAAATTCGGGGGGATCAGCCCCAGCATTTT. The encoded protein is CASSQIRGDQPQHF. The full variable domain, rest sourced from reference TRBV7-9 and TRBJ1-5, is DTGVSQNPRHKITKRGQNVTFRCDPISEHNRLYWYRQTLGQGPEFLTYFQNEAQLEKSRLLSDRFSAERPKGSFSTLEIQRTEQGDSAMYLCASSQIRGDQPQHFGDGTRLSIL.

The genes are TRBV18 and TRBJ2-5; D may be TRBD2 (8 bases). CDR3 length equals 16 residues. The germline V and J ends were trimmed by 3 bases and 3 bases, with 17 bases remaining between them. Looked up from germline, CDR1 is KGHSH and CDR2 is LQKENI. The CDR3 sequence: CASSPMRGGTEETQYF. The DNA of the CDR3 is TGTGCCAGCTCACCCATGCGCGGGGGGACAGAAGAGACCCAGTACTTC.